The next 17 T cell receptor beta chains were all read from a single sample in a study of blood T cell repertoires in COVID-19. TCRdb keeps only in-frame clones here, not all; method: immunoSEQ multiplex PCR. The table lists about 150,000 clones, about nine tenths of them singletons. Specimen: peripheral blood. These receptors were taken from a woman in her sixties or seventies with active or convalescent COVID-19.

V is TRBV7-9 and J is TRBJ2-3; D not certain. CDR1 and CDR2 (germline): SEHNR, FQNEAQ (reference sequence). CDR3 size: 16 residues. V was pared by 5 bases and J by 1 base, with 16 bases between. CDR3 sequence: CASSLGPSLGTDTQYF. The DNA of the CDR3 is TGTGCCAGCAGCCTAGGGCCGTCCCTGGGCACAGATACGCAGTATTTT.

This clone appeared a single time. The rearrangement joins TRBV11-2 to TRBJ1-4; D is possibly TRBD1 (5 bases). This CDR3 has 14 amino acids. The V and J ends lost 5 bases and 7 bases respectively, with 14 bases between them. Germline loops: CDR1 SGHAT, CDR2 FQNNGV. The CDR3 bases are TGTGCCAGCAGCGACGACAGCGTTGTTGAAAAACTGTTTTTT. It is translated as CASSDDSVVEKLFF.

This clone is a singleton in its sample. V gene TRBV6-1 combines with J gene TRBJ1-2; TRBD1 matches at 9 bases. Germline lookup yields CDR1 MNHNS and CDR2 SASEGT. V was clipped by 3 bases and J by 2 bases; unmatched bases: 4. This CDR3 spans 15 amino acids. The CDR3 bases are TGTGCCAGCAGTGATACGGACAGGGGAAACTATGGCTACACCTTC. It yields the protein CASSDTDRGNYGYTF.

The table lists this clone with a count of one. CDR3 region: CASGLDVTGGVGYGYTF. CDR3 nucleotide sequence: TGTGCTAGTGGTTTGGATGTCACAGGGGGCGTAGGGTATGGCTACACCTTC. The rearrangement joins TRBV12-5 to TRBJ1-2; 9 bases fit TRBD1. Germline trimming cut 1 base from V and 5 bases from J; bases unmatched to any gene: 11. This CDR3 has 17 amino acids. CDR1 LGHNT and CDR2 FRNRAP come from the germline V gene.

The genes are TRBV4-3 and TRBJ2-4, with 8 bases matching TRBD2. V lost 1 base, J lost 0 bases, and 8 bases stayed unmatched. Germline V gene data show CDR1 as LGHNA and CDR2 as YSLEER. The CDR3 spans 18 residues. CDR3 residues: CASSQVPLSGVAKNIQYF. In DNA form, the CDR3 reads TGCGCCAGCAGCCAAGTGCCTCTTAGCGGGGTAGCCAAAAACATTCAGTACTTC.

The chain carries TRBV5-1 and TRBJ2-5, with 8 bases aligning to TRBD2. Germline CDR1 and CDR2: SGHRS and YFSETQ. This CDR3 has 16 amino acids. The J segment lost 4 bases and the V segment lost 0 bases, leaving 8 bases of the junction unmatched. CDR3 in amino acids: CASSLAPGGWRETQYF. The CDR3, as DNA: TGCGCCAGCAGCTTGGCCCCGGGAGGGTGGCGAGAGACCCAGTACTTC.

The chain recombines TRBV28 with TRBJ1-5; D not resolved. V lost 6 bases and J lost 0, with 15 bases in between. The CDR3 contains 16 residues. Germline loops: CDR1 MDHEN, CDR2 SYDVKM. As DNA, the CDR3 is TGTGCCAGCAGCCCGAGGGCCTACAATAGCAATCAGCCCCAGCATTTT. Translated, it gives CASSPRAYNSNQPQHF.

The chain joins TRBV19 to TRBJ1-5; D remains unclear. The CDR3 sequence is 13 residues long. V was pared by 5 bases and J by 4 bases, with 9 bases between. The germline V gene encodes CDR1 LNHDA and CDR2 SQIVND (reference sequence). The CDR3 protein is CASSLSGNQPQHF. DNA for the CDR3: TGTGCCAGTAGTTTATCCGGGAATCAGCCCCAGCATTTT.

On this clone itself: Distinct nucleotide sequences in the sample also encode this CDR3. V is TRBV7-2 and J is TRBJ2-7, with 12 bases lining up with TRBD1. The CDR3 runs 13 residues. V lost 5 bases to trimming and J lost 5 bases; unmatched junction nucleotides: 1. Germline lookup yields CDR1 SGHTA and CDR2 FQGNSA. CDR3 protein: CASSRDRGHEQYF. CDR3 coding DNA: TGTGCCAGCAGCCGGGACAGGGGGCACGAGCAGTACTTC.

The chain links TRBV6-4 to TRBJ1-5, with D unresolved. Trimming took off 1 base at V and 7 bases at J, with 11 bases between the two ends. The CDR3 totals 14 residues. Germline V gene sequence: CDR1 MRHNA, CDR2 SNTAGT. CDR3 in amino acids: CASSDFGGEQPQHF. The CDR3, as DNA: TGTGCCAGCAGTGACTTTGGTGGGGAGCAGCCCCAGCATTTT.

V and J are TRBV18 and TRBJ1-6; 7 bases map to TRBD1. The CDR3 contains 15 residues. V trimming: 0 bases; J trimming: 9 bases; junction bases outside the gene matches: 5. CDR1 and CDR2 from the germline V gene are KGHSH and LQKENI. The CDR3 here is CASSPPGDRSSPLHF. The CDR3 DNA reads TGTGCCAGCTCACCACCAGGGGACAGATCTTCACCCCTCCACTTT.

The chain joins TRBV9 to TRBJ1-2, with TRBD1 matching over 9 bases. The CDR3 covers 14 residues. V shed 5 bases and J 2 bases; nucleotides not matched to a gene: 4. Per the germline V gene, CDR1 is SGDLS and CDR2 is YYNGEE. The CDR3 sequence is CASSGQGSNYGYTF. CDR3 nucleotide sequence: TGTGCCAGCAGTGGACAGGGGAGCAACTATGGCTACACCTTC.

The table lists this clone with a count of one. The chain carries TRBV10-2 and TRBJ1-3, with 8 bases aligning to TRBD1. This CDR3 has 15 amino acids. With V trimmed by 0 bases and J by 4 bases, 2 bases remained unmatched. Germline V lookup: CDR1 WSHSY, CDR2 SAAADI. CDR3 coding DNA: TGCGCCAGCAGTGAGTCTGCAGGGGGCGGAAACACCATATATTTT. Its protein product is CASSESAGGGNTIYF.

The chain combines TRBV19 with TRBJ1-1; 7 bases are shared with TRBD1. V was clipped by 6 bases and J by 7 bases; unmatched bases: 5. Germline CDR1 is LNHDA and CDR2 is SQIVND (reference sequence). The CDR3 is made up of 12 amino acids. The CDR3 loop is CASRTGTVEAFF. The CDR3 nucleotides are TGTGCCAGTAGGACAGGGACAGTTGAAGCTTTCTTT.

This chain connects TRBV9 to TRBJ2-3; TRBD1 matches 7 bases. The junction had 3 bases not matched to a gene; V was cut back by 0 bases and J by 2 bases. This CDR3 contains 15 residues. The germline V gene encodes CDR1 SGDLS and CDR2 YYNGEE. The CDR3 reads CASSVDRGHTDTQYF. The CDR3 bases are TGTGCCAGCAGCGTAGACAGGGGCCACACAGATACGCAGTATTTT.

In its sample, this clone was seen once. The genes are TRBV2 and TRBJ1-5, with 7 bases identical to TRBD1. The CDR3 totals 16 residues. Germline V CDR1 and CDR2: SNHLY, FYNNEI. The V gene end was trimmed by 4 bases and the J gene end by 0 bases; junction bases not matched to a gene: 6. CDR3 nucleotide sequence: TGTGCCAGCAGTGGACAGGGCCCGTATAGCAATCAGCCCCAGCATTTT. Its protein product is CASSGQGPYSNQPQHF.

The genes are TRBV7-3 and TRBJ2-2; 7 positions agree with TRBD1. The CDR3 spans 17 residues. V lost 4 bases and J lost 1; bases outside the gene matches: 9. Germline CDR1 is SGHTA and CDR2 is FQGTGA. The DNA of the CDR3 is TGTGCCAGCAGCTCCTACGTGAGGGGGCAGAACACCGGGGAGCTGTTTTTT. As protein: CASSSYVRGQNTGELFF.